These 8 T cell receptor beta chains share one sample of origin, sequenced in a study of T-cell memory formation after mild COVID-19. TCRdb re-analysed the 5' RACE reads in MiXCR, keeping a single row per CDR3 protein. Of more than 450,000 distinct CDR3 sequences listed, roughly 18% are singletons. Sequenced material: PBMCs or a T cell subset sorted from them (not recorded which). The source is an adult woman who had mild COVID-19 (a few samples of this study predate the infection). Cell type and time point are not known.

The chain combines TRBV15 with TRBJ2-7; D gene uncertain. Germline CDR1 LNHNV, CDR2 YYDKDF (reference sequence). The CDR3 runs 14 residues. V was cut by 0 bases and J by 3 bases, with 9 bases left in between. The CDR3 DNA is TGTGCCACCAGCAGAGATCCCGGTAGCTACGAGCAGTACTTC. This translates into CATSRDPGSYEQYF.

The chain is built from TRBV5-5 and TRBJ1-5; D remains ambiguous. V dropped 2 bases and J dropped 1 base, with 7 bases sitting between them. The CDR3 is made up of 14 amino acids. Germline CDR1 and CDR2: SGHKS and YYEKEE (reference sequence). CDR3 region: CASSLDWSNQPQHF. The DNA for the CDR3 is TGTGCCAGCAGCTTAGATTGGAGCAATCAGCCCCAGCATTTT.

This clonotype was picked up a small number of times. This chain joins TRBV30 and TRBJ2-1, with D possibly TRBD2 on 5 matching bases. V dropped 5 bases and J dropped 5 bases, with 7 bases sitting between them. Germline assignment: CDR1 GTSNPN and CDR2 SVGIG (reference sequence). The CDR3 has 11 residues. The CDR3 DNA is TGTGCCTGGGGACTTAACAATGAGCAGTTCTTC. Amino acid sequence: CAWGLNNEQFF.

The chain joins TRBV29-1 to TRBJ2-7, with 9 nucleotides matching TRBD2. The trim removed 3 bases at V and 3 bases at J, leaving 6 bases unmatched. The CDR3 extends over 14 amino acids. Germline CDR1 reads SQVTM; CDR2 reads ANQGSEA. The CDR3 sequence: CSVDRTSADYEQYF. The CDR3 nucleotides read TGCAGCGTTGATCGGACTAGCGCCGACTACGAGCAGTACTTC.

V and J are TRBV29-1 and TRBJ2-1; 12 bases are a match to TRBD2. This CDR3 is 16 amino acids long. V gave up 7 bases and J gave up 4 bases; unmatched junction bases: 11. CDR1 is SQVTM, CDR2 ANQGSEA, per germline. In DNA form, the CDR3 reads TGCAGCGCGTTCCGGACTAGCGGGACCCCTTACAATGAGCAGTTCTTC. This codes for CSAFRTSGTPYNEQFF.

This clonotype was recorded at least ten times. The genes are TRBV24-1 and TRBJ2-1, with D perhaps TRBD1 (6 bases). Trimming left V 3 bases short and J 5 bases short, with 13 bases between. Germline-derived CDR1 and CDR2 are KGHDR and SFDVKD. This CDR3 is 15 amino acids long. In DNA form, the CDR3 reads TGTGCCACCAGTGATCCAGGGGTTTCCGACAATGAGCAGTTCTTC. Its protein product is CATSDPGVSDNEQFF.

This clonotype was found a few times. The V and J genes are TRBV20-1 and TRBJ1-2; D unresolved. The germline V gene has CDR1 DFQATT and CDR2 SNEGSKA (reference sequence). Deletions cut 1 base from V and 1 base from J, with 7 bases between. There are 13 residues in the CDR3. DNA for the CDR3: TGCAGTGCTAGAGTTGAGGGTAACTATGGCTACACCTTC. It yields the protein CSARVEGNYGYTF.

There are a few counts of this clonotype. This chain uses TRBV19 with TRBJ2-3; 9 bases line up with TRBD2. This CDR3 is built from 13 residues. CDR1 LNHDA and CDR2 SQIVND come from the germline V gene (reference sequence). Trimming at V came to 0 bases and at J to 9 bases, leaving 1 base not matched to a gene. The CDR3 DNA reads TGTGCCAGTAGTATAGAGGCGGGAGGGACGCAGTATTTT. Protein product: CASSIEAGGTQYF.